There are many counts of the clone carrying this TCR beta chain. Its antigen is undetermined. Per the germline V gene, CDR1 is KGHSH and CDR2 is LQKENI. V trimming: 2 bases; J trimming: 1 base; junction bases outside the gene matches: 7. The CDR3 runs to 16 residues. These data belong to a study of T cells after yellow fever vaccination. General study results and limits: Subsequent booster samples again held most clones from primary vaccination (96% CD4, about 85% CD8).

TCRdb used MiXCR to reprocess the 5' RACE reads, holding one entry per CDR3 protein. The sample holds some 150,000 distinct CDR3 sequences; about 6.2% are singletons and the top ten take more than 0.6%. The chain couples TRBV18 to TRBJ2-5, with 7 nucleotides matching TRBD1. This receptor was taken from a man aged 25-40 years who received the YFV17D yellow fever vaccine. The material was CD4+ T cells sorted from PBMCs, obtained 10 days after the yellow fever booster vaccination. CDR3 in DNA: TGTGCCAGCTCACCAAGGGGACAGATACCCCAAGAGACCCAGTACTTC. It yields the protein CASSPRGQIPQETQYF.